This record concerns one TCR beta chain sequence. Its antigen is unknown. Base qualities are not recorded, but no much larger clone differs from it by a single base. This sample stems from a study of blood T cell repertoires in COVID-19 (dated by TCRdb to 2020 to 2022). Background for the entire study: Collaborator samples came from the United States, Italy and Spain and covered acute and convalescent phases of COVID-19. The material from the prospective study consisted of cDNA or gDNA derived from T cells, B-cell-depleted T cells, or PBMCs. The dataset comprised deeply sampled blood TCRbeta repertoires from subjects exposed to, actively infected with, or recovered from COVID-19. The repertoires were made available in a free public database intended to serve as a resource for research on the immune response to SARS-CoV-2. The samples were drawn from two sources: the first 160 participants of the ongoing ImmuneRACE study, and fewer than 1,500 subjects contributed by 6 global collaborators. A de-identified subject ID, COVID-19 status, age in years and sex were almost always included in the sample metadata. Where available, HLA class I and class II types were taken from metadata supplied by the sample provider and were not determined by assay-based typing.

TCRbeta CDR3 regions were amplified from genomic DNA by means of the immunoSEQ Assay, a bias-controlled multiplex PCR. The paper's processing steps were these. Nucleated cell counts per sample were estimated from amplification of reference gene primers within the assay. To quantify the absolute abundance of each unique TCRbeta CDR3 rearrangement, sequence reads were collapsed and filtered. For each sample, productive Simpson clonality was calculated by taking the square root of Simpson's diversity index across productive rearrangements. TCRdb provides this immuneACCESS table in a form limited to in-frame rearrangements. Some clones are lacking; in checked studies, under half of them reflect an unresolved V gene, and why the rest are absent is not known. V and J calls and clone size are those listed in that table; D and trimming were worked out from the DNA. Across this sample there are 150,000 to 200,000 clones, with 60% to 85% seen only once. 15% to 20% of the sample belongs to the ten largest clones.

Collaborating institutions collected whole blood in K2EDTA tubes following their own protocols. For TCRbeta analysis, collaborators shipped samples in one of three forms: frozen whole blood, isolated PBMCs, or DNA extracted from either of those sample types. CDR3 length: 16 amino acids, cysteine to phenylalanine. The sequence is cut down to CDR3 DNA, 48 bases in frame from base 1. Deletion took 4 bases off V and 1 base off J, with a span of 16 bases between the germline ends. Looking up the germline V gene yields CDR1 MNHEY and CDR2 SVGEGT. Overall study results and their limits: Clinical and demographic metadata were provided uncurated, with the amount varying by source and participant.

The chain was built from TRBV6-2 or TRBV6-3 and TRBJ1-1, and TRBD1 may be the D gene, going by 6 matching bases. Sequenced sample: peripheral blood. The sequence was collected from a man in his fifties or sixties with active or convalescent COVID-19. The CDR3 region has the sequence CASSFGIQGWNTEAFF. The sequenced DNA is TGTGCCAGCAGTTTCGGCATACAGGGTTGGAACACTGAAGCTTTCTTT.